This passage covers 8 T cell receptor beta chains from one sample sequenced in a study of T cells in Graves' hyperthyroidism and ophthalmopathy. Regions amplified from RNA transcripts were the TCR beta CDR3 regions. The HTBI primer set drove a first-round RT-PCR of the TCR CDR3. Using its own MiXCR run on the multiplex PCR reads, TCRdb lists one record per CDR3 protein. Of about 290,000 distinct CDR3 sequences listed, about an eighth are singletons. The sequenced material came from blood. The origin of the receptors is a woman in her twenties or thirties with Graves' hyperthyroidism that later progressed to Graves' ophthalmopathy.

This clonotype was seen at least ten times. This chain links TRBV5-6 with TRBJ2-1; D remains ambiguous. Per the germline V gene, CDR1 is SGHDT and CDR2 is YYEEEE. This CDR3 is built from 11 residues. V was trimmed by 1 base and J by 10 bases, leaving 6 bases between them. The DNA of the CDR3 is TGTGCCAGCAGCTTGTGGTTAGAGCAGTTCTTC. The encoded protein is CASSLWLEQFF.

Many counts were recorded for this clonotype. The rearrangement joins TRBV2 to TRBJ1-1; D is unresolved. CDR1 SNHLY and CDR2 FYNNEI come from the germline V gene. The germline V and J ends were trimmed by 7 bases and 1 base, with 13 bases remaining between them. There are 14 residues in the CDR3. The CDR3, as DNA: TGTGCCAGCAATAGCGTGGCTACGAACACTGAAGCTTTCTTT. Translating gives CASNSVATNTEAFF.

This clonotype has a count of ten or more. The chain combines TRBV6-1 with TRBJ2-2; 10 bases are shared with TRBD2. Germline values: CDR1 MNHNS, CDR2 SASEGT. The CDR3 spans 14 residues. V was clipped by 11 bases and J by 7 bases; unmatched bases: 10. The DNA for the CDR3 is TGTGCCGGTGGAGCGGGAGGGCCGGACGGGGAGCTGTTTTTT. Encoded protein: CAGGAGGPDGELFF.

This clonotype was seen ten or more times. The rearrangement links TRBV2 to TRBJ2-2, with 7 bases aligning to TRBD1. The trim removed 7 bases at V and 0 bases at J, leaving 2 bases unmatched. The CDR3 totals 14 residues. Germline CDR1 SNHLY, CDR2 FYNNEI. CDR3 sequence reads: CASKQGTNTGELFF. In DNA, the CDR3 is TGTGCCAGCAAACAGGGGACGAACACCGGGGAGCTGTTTTTT.

This clonotype has at least ten counts. The chain joins TRBV27 to TRBJ1-2, with TRBD1 identical over 7 bases. Germline CDR1 reads MNHEY; CDR2 reads SMNVEV (reference sequence). The CDR3 covers 13 residues. J was trimmed by 6 bases and V by 4 bases; bases with no gene match: 5. CDR3 loop: CASSSITGDGYTF. In nucleotides, the CDR3 is TGTGCCAGCAGTTCCATCACAGGGGATGGCTACACCTTC.

With regard to this clonotype: One junction end does not reproduce the germline sequence, and a read error may be involved. The CDR3 nucleotides read TGCAGTGCTAGAGCCGCGCCCCGCAGCGGTATTCGCTCCGACGAGCAGTACTTC. The encoded protein is CSARAAPRSGIRSDEQYF. This chain connects TRBV20-1 to TRBJ2-7; D is perhaps TRBD2 (5 bases). This CDR3 spans 18 amino acids. Germline values: CDR1 DFQATT, CDR2 SNEGSKA (reference sequence).

This clonotype was recorded many times. V usage is TRBV4-2 and J usage is TRBJ2-1; 15 bases agree with TRBD2. Germline assignment: CDR1 LGHNA and CDR2 YNFKEQ. With V trimmed by 2 bases and J by 0 bases, 11 bases remained unmatched. The CDR3 is made up of 21 amino acids. The CDR3 region has the DNA TGTGCCAGCAGCCAACCCCCGGGACTAGCGGGAGGCGTTAGCTCCTACAATGAGCAGTTCTTC. Translated: CASSQPPGLAGGVSSYNEQFF.

This clonotype was counted at least ten times. J is TRBJ2-7 and V is TRBV20-1; TRBD2 agrees at 15 bases. V dropped 1 base and J dropped 2; count of bases not matched to a gene: 9. Germline V lookup: CDR1 DFQATT, CDR2 SNEGSKA (reference sequence). The CDR3 spans 18 residues. The CDR3 nucleotides are TGCAGTGCTAGAGGGGACAAATGGACTAGCGGGAGGGCCTACGAGCAGTACTTC. It translates to CSARGDKWTSGRAYEQYF.